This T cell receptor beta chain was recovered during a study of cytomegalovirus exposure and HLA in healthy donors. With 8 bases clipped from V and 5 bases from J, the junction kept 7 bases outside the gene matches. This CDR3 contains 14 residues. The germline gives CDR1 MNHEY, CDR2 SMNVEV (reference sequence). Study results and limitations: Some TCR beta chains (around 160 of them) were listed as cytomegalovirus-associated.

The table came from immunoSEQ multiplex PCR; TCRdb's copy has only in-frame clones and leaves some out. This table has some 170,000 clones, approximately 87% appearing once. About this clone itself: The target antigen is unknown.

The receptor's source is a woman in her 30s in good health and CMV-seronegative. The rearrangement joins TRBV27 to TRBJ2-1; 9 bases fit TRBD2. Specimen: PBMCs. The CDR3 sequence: CASAAGGDHNEQFF. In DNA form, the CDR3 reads TGTGCCAGCGCTGCGGGGGGGGATCACAATGAGCAGTTCTTC.